These T cell receptor beta chains were read from a single sample in a study of T cells after yellow fever vaccination. A single record per CDR3 protein comes from TCRdb applying MiXCR to the 5' RACE reads. The table lists roughly 50,000 distinct CDR3 sequences, roughly 7% of them singletons. This material consisted of CD8+ T cells sorted from PBMCs, taken roughly 14 days after the first yellow fever vaccination. These receptors were collected from a man younger than 30 who received the YFV17D yellow fever vaccine. Both conserved end residues are part of each CDR3. A D gene is named only where the DNA matches it firmly. Size is omitted from some rows. Given values are once, few, many or a class for expanded clones.

V: TRBV7-9
size: many
D: -
J: TRBJ1-4
DNA: TGTGCCAGCAGCTCGAACCGGGCCCTTGCAACTAATGAAAAACTGTTTTTT
CDR3: CASSSNRALATNEKLFF

V: TRBV10-2
size: many
D: -
J: TRBJ2-7
DNA: TGCGCCAGCAGTGAATATGGCGGGTCCTCCTACGAGCAGTACTTC
CDR3: CASSEYGGSSYEQYF

V: TRBV4-3
size: many
D: -
J: TRBJ1-1
DNA: TGCGCCAGCAGCCAAGATTGGGGGAACACTGAAGCTTTCTTT
CDR3: CASSQDWGNTEAFF

V: TRBV28
size: -
D: TRBD1
J: TRBJ1-5
DNA: TGTGCCAGCAGCCGAACCGGGGACAGGGGGCGAAATCGGCCCCAGCATTTT
CDR3: CASSRTGDRGRNRPQHF

V: TRBV7-3
size: many
D: TRBD1
J: TRBJ2-5
DNA: TGTGCCAGCAGTCCTACTGAGACAGGGGGACGGGAGACCCAGTACTTC
CDR3: CASSPTETGGRETQYF

V: TRBV5-1
size: few
D: TRBD1
J: TRBJ1-2
DNA: TGCGCCAGCAGCGAGTCAGGGGGCTGGTATGGCTACACCTTC
CDR3: CASSESGGWYGYTF

V: TRBV28
size: few
D: TRBD2
J: TRBJ2-2
DNA: TGTGCCAGCAGTTTATGCAGGCGGGGGAGCTGCACCGGGGAGCTGTTTTTT
CDR3: CASSLCRRGSCTGELFF

V: TRBV7-9
size: many
D: TRBD2
J: TRBJ2-1
DNA: TGTGCCAGCAGCCCAGCGGGGGGATATTACAATGAGCAGTTCTTC
CDR3: CASSPAGGYYNEQFF

V: TRBV5-1
size: many
D: -
J: TRBJ1-1
DNA: TGCGCCAGCACCCACCGGGGGGCGAGTACTGAAGCTTTCTTT
CDR3: CASTHRGASTEAFF

V: TRBV6-6
size: many
D: -
J: TRBJ2-7
DNA: TGTGCCAGCAGCCGATACTACGAGCAGTACTTC
CDR3: CASSRYYEQYF

V: TRBV20-1
size: -
D: TRBD2
J: TRBJ2-3
DNA: TGCAGTGGCGGGACTAGCGGGGGAGCACTCACAGATACGCAGTATTTT
CDR3: CSGGTSGGALTDTQYF

V: TRBV7-3
size: many
D: -
J: TRBJ2-3
DNA: TGTGCCAGCAGCCCAGTGGGGGGAGCTAGCACAGATACGCAGTATTTT
CDR3: CASSPVGGASTDTQYF

V: TRBV12-3/TRBV12-4
size: many
D: -
J: TRBJ2-5
DNA: TGTGCCAGCAGTTTAGCGCTATCTTCCCAAGAGACCCAGTACTTC
CDR3: CASSLALSSQETQYF

V: TRBV5-4
size: -
D: -
J: TRBJ2-5
DNA: TGTGCCAGCAGCTTGGAAGGGGCGTACGTCGAGACCCAGTACTTC
CDR3: CASSLEGAYVETQYF

V: TRBV4-3
size: -
D: TRBD1
J: TRBJ2-2
DNA: TGCGCCAGCAGCCAAGGGACTTTGACAGGGGACGGGGAGCTGTTTTTT
CDR3: CASSQGTLTGDGELFF

V: TRBV20-1
size: many
D: -
J: TRBJ1-1
DNA: TGCAGTGCCCTCCCGGACAGCTTGAACACTGAAGCTTTCTTT
CDR3: CSALPDSLNTEAFF

V: TRBV3-1
size: -
D: TRBD2
J: TRBJ2-3
DNA: TGTGCCTGCACCCCTAGCGGGGGTCCCACAGATACGCAGTATTTT
CDR3: CACTPSGGPTDTQYF

V: TRBV5-6
size: many
D: TRBD2
J: TRBJ2-7
DNA: TGTGCCAGCACCATTCAGGGACTAGCGGACTACGAGCAGTACTTC
CDR3: CASTIQGLADYEQYF

V: TRBV7-2
size: many
D: -
J: TRBJ1-6
DNA: TGTGCCAGCAGCTTAGGGGATTCACCCCTCCACTTT
CDR3: CASSLGDSPLHF

V: TRBV3-1
size: many
D: -
J: TRBJ2-3
DNA: TGTGCCAGCAGCCAAGCCGCCACAGATACGCAGTATTTT
CDR3: CASSQAATDTQYF

V: TRBV12-3/TRBV12-4
size: many
D: -
J: TRBJ1-3
DNA: TGTGCCAGCAGCCATCCGGGACGAAGCTCTGGAAACACCATATATTTT
CDR3: CASSHPGRSSGNTIYF

V: TRBV4-1
size: -
D: -
J: TRBJ2-7
DNA: TGCGCCAGCAGCCAAGATCACCCGAGCTCCTACGAGCAGTACTTC
CDR3: CASSQDHPSSYEQYF

V: TRBV19
size: -
D: -
J: TRBJ1-1
DNA: TGTGCCAGTAGTATGAGGGGCTTCGGCACTGAAGCTTTCTTT
CDR3: CASSMRGFGTEAFF

V: TRBV6-2/TRBV6-3
size: -
D: -
J: TRBJ2-3
DNA: TGTGCCAGCAGTTACTCGCGGGCTTTCACAGATACGCAGTATTTT
CDR3: CASSYSRAFTDTQYF

V: TRBV28
size: few
D: -
J: TRBJ2-1
DNA: TGTGCCAGCAGTCCCCAGGACAATGAGCAGTTCTTC
CDR3: CASSPQDNEQFF

V: TRBV7-9
size: many
D: -
J: TRBJ1-1
DNA: TGTGCCAGCAGCTTATCAGTGGGAGTGGCTGAAGCTTTCTTT
CDR3: CASSLSVGVAEAFF

V: TRBV6-5
size: -
D: TRBD1
J: TRBJ1-2
DNA: TGTGCCAGCAGTAATCAGGGGGCTTATGGCTACACCTTC
CDR3: CASSNQGAYGYTF

V: TRBV7-6
size: few
D: TRBD1
J: TRBJ2-3
DNA: TGTGCCAGCAGTTCATTCCGGGACAGAGGGGAAGATACGCAGTATTTT
CDR3: CASSSFRDRGEDTQYF

V: TRBV29-1
size: many
D: TRBD2
J: TRBJ2-3
DNA: TGCAGCGTTGACGGGGAGGCTAGCGGGGACATGGGAGATACGCAGTATTTT
CDR3: CSVDGEASGDMGDTQYF

V: TRBV13
size: few
D: -
J: TRBJ2-2
DNA: TGTGCCAGCAGCTTAGGCCCTAGCGAGGCGCGGGAGCTGTTTTTT
CDR3: CASSLGPSEARELFF

V: TRBV15
size: medium-sized
D: -
J: TRBJ2-5
DNA: TGTGCCACCAGCAGAGATCGGCGGCCCCAAGAGACCCAGTACTTC
CDR3: CATSRDRRPQETQYF

V: TRBV7-2
size: -
D: TRBD2
J: TRBJ2-2
DNA: TGTGCCAGCAGCTTACCTGGAGGCGGGGGAGAGCTGTTTTTT
CDR3: CASSLPGGGGELFF

V: TRBV7-2
size: many
D: -
J: TRBJ1-1
DNA: TGTGCCAGCAGCTTAGTCCAGGGGAGGGGCACTGAAGCTTTCTTT
CDR3: CASSLVQGRGTEAFF

V: TRBV7-2
size: many
D: -
J: TRBJ2-2
DNA: TGTGCCAGCAGCTTAGAGTGGGCGGGCACCGGGGAGCTGTTTTTT
CDR3: CASSLEWAGTGELFF

V: TRBV7-2
size: many
D: -
J: TRBJ2-1
DNA: TGTGCCAGCAGCGTCAGGCCAGCCGCCTACAATGAGCAGTTCTTC
CDR3: CASSVRPAAYNEQFF

V: TRBV20-1
size: few
D: -
J: TRBJ1-1
DNA: TGCAGTGCTAGAGATCTCTTATATACTGAAGCTTTCTTT
CDR3: CSARDLLYTEAFF

V: TRBV6-5
size: few
D: -
J: TRBJ2-6
DNA: TGTGCCAGCAGTCCGCGACATAGTGGGGCCAACGTCCTGACTTTC
CDR3: CASSPRHSGANVLTF

V: TRBV4-2
size: many
D: TRBD1
J: TRBJ1-6
DNA: TGTGCCAGCAGCCATTTAAAACAGGGGGGCTCACCCCTCCACTTT
CDR3: CASSHLKQGGSPLHF

V: TRBV10-3
size: many
D: TRBD2
J: TRBJ2-3
DNA: TGTGCCATCAGTGATCTAGCGGGGGCCAGAGCAGATACGCAGTATTTT
CDR3: CAISDLAGARADTQYF

V: TRBV12-3/TRBV12-4
size: many
D: TRBD2
J: TRBJ2-1
DNA: TGTGCCAGCAGCTCCTCCCGGACTAGCGGAGACAATGAGCAGTTCTTC
CDR3: CASSSSRTSGDNEQFF

V: TRBV5-1
size: many
D: -
J: TRBJ2-7
DNA: TGCGCCAGCAGCCTACGGACTGAGGTTGGATACGAGCAGTACTTC
CDR3: CASSLRTEVGYEQYF

V: TRBV7-9
size: few
D: TRBD1
J: TRBJ2-7
DNA: TGTGCCAGCGGGGGGACAGGGGGCTACGAGCAGTACTTC
CDR3: CASGGTGGYEQYF

V: TRBV12-3/TRBV12-4
size: many
D: -
J: TRBJ1-5
DNA: TGTGCCAGCAGTTTTTGGGGAGTGAATCAGCCCCAGCATTTT
CDR3: CASSFWGVNQPQHF

V: TRBV15
size: many
D: TRBD1
J: TRBJ2-7
DNA: TGTGCCACCAGCAGAGATCAGGGGACAGGGGACTACGAGCAGTACTTC
CDR3: CATSRDQGTGDYEQYF

V: TRBV27
size: -
D: -
J: TRBJ1-4
DNA: TGTGCCAGCAGTAATCTTTTAGGACGGCTTAATGAAAAACTGTTTTTT
CDR3: CASSNLLGRLNEKLFF

V: TRBV6-5
size: many
D: -
J: TRBJ1-1
DNA: TGTGCCAGCAGTTATGGTGAGAACACTGAAGCTTTCTTT
CDR3: CASSYGENTEAFF

V: TRBV4-1
size: few
D: -
J: TRBJ2-5
DNA: TGCGCCAGCAGCCAAGATCCATCCGGGGAGACCCAGTACTTC
CDR3: CASSQDPSGETQYF

V: TRBV12-3/TRBV12-4
size: many
D: -
J: TRBJ1-2
DNA: TGTGCCAGCAGTGACGGTCTCGGCAATGGCTACACCTTC
CDR3: CASSDGLGNGYTF

V: TRBV4-3
size: many
D: -
J: TRBJ1-1
DNA: TGCGCCAGCAGCCAAGCCTTCTTTGGAGTCGGTGGAAGGAACACTGAAGCTTTCTTT
CDR3: CASSQAFFGVGGRNTEAFF

V: TRBV19
size: many
D: -
J: TRBJ1-5
DNA: TGTGCCAGCGCTTTCCGGGTAAACAATCAGCCCCAGCATTTT
CDR3: CASAFRVNNQPQHF

V: TRBV7-9
size: many
D: -
J: TRBJ1-1
DNA: TGTGCCAGCAGCTTAGCGCCATATAGTGTCGGCACTGAAGCTTTCTTT
CDR3: CASSLAPYSVGTEAFF

V: TRBV12-3/TRBV12-4
size: many
D: TRBD2
J: TRBJ2-3
DNA: TGTGCCAGCAGAGAGACTAGCGGGGGGGCCACAGATACGCAGTATTTT
CDR3: CASRETSGGATDTQYF

V: TRBV4-1
size: many
D: -
J: TRBJ2-5
DNA: TGCGCCAGCAGCCAACTTCCGGGCCCCGGACCGGGAGAGACCCAGTACTTC
CDR3: CASSQLPGPGPGETQYF

V: TRBV5-1
size: many
D: -
J: TRBJ2-2
DNA: TGCGCCAGCAGCTTGGCTGGGCTGAACACCGGGGAGCTGTTTTTT
CDR3: CASSLAGLNTGELFF

V: TRBV15
size: many
D: TRBD1
J: TRBJ2-5
DNA: TGTGCCACCAGGATTTCAGGGGGCGAAAAGACCCAGTACTTC
CDR3: CATRISGGEKTQYF